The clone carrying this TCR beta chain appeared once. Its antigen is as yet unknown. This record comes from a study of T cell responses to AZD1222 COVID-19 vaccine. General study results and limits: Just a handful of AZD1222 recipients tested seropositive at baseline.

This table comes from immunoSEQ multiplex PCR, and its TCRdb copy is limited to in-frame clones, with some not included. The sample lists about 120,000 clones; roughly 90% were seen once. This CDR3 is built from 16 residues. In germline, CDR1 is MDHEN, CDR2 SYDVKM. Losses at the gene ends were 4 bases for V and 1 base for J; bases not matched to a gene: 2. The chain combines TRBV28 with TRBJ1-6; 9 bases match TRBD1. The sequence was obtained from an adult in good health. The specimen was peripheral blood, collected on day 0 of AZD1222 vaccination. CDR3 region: CASSSDRGSYNSPLHF. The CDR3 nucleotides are TGTGCCAGCAGTTCGGACAGGGGATCCTATAATTCACCCCTCCACTTT.